The 16 T cell receptor beta chains given below trace back to one sample, sequenced in a study of blood T cell repertoires in COVID-19. The method was immunoSEQ multiplex PCR; TCRdb's version includes in-frame clones alone and lacks a portion of them. The table lists tens of thousands of clones, just over 85% of them singletons. The specimen sequenced was peripheral blood. These TCRs come from a man aged 65-85 years in a cohort sampled during active COVID-19.

In DNA, the CDR3 is TGTGCCAGCAGTTTTGTCCAGGGGGAGAGAGAAAAACTGTTTTTT. Translation gives CASSFVQGEREKLFF. The chain recombines TRBV28 with TRBJ1-4; 7 bases are a match to TRBD1. The germline V gene encodes CDR1 MDHEN and CDR2 SYDVKM. V gave up 3 bases and J gave up 8 bases; unmatched junction bases: 9. The CDR3 totals 15 residues.

The chain employs TRBV7-3 and TRBJ2-1; 8 nucleotides align to TRBD2. The V gene end was trimmed by 5 bases and the J gene end by 0 bases; junction bases not matched to a gene: 3. The CDR3 loop spans 15 amino acids. Germline CDR1 and CDR2: SGHTA and FQGTGA. Written as DNA, the CDR3 is TGTGCCAGCAGCCCCCTAGCGGGCTCCTACAATGAGCAGTTCTTC. It is translated as CASSPLAGSYNEQFF.

The chain is built from TRBV28 and TRBJ2-7; 10 nucleotides agree with TRBD1. Trimming removed 7 bases from V and 7 bases from J; junction bases left unmatched: 16. In germline, CDR1 is MDHEN, CDR2 SYDVKM. The CDR3 covers 16 residues. Here the CDR3 reads CASTTIMRQGAGEQYF. For the CDR3, the DNA is TGTGCCAGCACTACTATTATGAGACAGGGGGCGGGTGAGCAGTACTTC. The complete variable domain, with remaining parts taken from reference TRBV28 and TRBJ2-7, reads DVKVTQSSRYLVKRTGEKVFLECVQDMDHENMFWYRQDPGLGLRLIYFSYDVKMKEKGDIPEGYSVSREKKERFSLILESASTNQTSMYLCASTTIMRQGAGEQYFGPGTRLTVT.

This clone was observed once. The chain uses TRBV28 and TRBJ2-3; TRBD1 might be the D (7 bases). Germline values: CDR1 MDHEN, CDR2 SYDVKM. The CDR3 is made up of 15 amino acids. V shed 5 bases and J shed 6 bases, with 18 bases lying between them. The CDR3 nucleotides are TGTGCCAGCAGTCCCAGGGGGGAGGCGGGGGATACGCAGTATTTT. It yields the protein CASSPRGEAGDTQYF.

The chain is built from TRBV3-1 (or the pseudogene TRBV3-2) and TRBJ2-7, with D uncertain. The CDR3 is 14 residues long. V was shortened by 0 bases and J by 7 bases, with 13 bases between the two germline ends. Per the germline V gene, CDR1 is LGHDT and CDR2 is YNNKEL (reference sequence). CDR3 bases: TGTGCCAGCAGCCAAGAGGGCTCCCGAAGGGAGCAGTACTTC. It translates to CASSQEGSRREQYF.

This clone came up once. The chain links TRBV30 to TRBJ1-4, with unresolved D. Germline V gives CDR1 GTSNPN, CDR2 SVGIG (reference sequence). V was trimmed by 5 bases and J by 11 bases, leaving 21 bases between them. This CDR3 contains 14 residues. CDR3 amino acids: CAWEAGLRVGKLFF. The CDR3 nucleotides are TGTGCCTGGGAGGCTGGGCTGAGGGTTGGTAAACTGTTTTTT.

The rearrangement uses TRBV25-1 and TRBJ1-2; the D is unclear. Germline V CDR1 and CDR2: MGHDK, SYGVNS. V lost 2 bases and J lost 2, with 6 bases in between. The CDR3 spans 13 residues. CDR3 protein: CASSEGTNYGYTF. The DNA for the CDR3 is TGTGCCAGCAGTGAAGGTACAAACTATGGCTACACCTTC.

This chain connects TRBV11-2 to TRBJ1-1; D perhaps matches TRBD1 (5 bases). The V end was cut by 4 bases, the J end by 0 bases, with 18 bases between. The length of the CDR3 is 17 residues. Germline loops: CDR1 SGHAT, CDR2 FQNNGV. The CDR3 loop is CASSSGPREGMNTEAFF. Here the CDR3 DNA reads TGTGCCAGCAGCTCCGGACCCAGGGAGGGCATGAACACTGAAGCTTTCTTT.

The V gene is TRBV5-6, the J gene TRBJ2-3; TRBD1 matches at 9 bases. This CDR3 has 17 residues. V trimming: 0 bases; J trimming: 0 bases; junction bases outside the gene matches: 5. From germline, CDR1 is SGHDT and CDR2 YYEEEE. The CDR3 DNA sequence: TGTGCCAGCAGCTTGGGACAGGGGGTAACTAGCACAGATACGCAGTATTTT. Its protein is CASSLGQGVTSTDTQYF. The full variable domain, in which reference TRBV5-6 and TRBJ2-3 provide the parts outside the CDR3, is DAGVTQSPTHLIKTRGQQVTLRCSPKSGHDTVSWYQQALGQGPQFIFQYYEEEERQRGNFPDRFSGHQFPNYSSELNVNALLLGDSALYLCASSLGQGVTSTDTQYFGPGTRLTVL.

In its sample, this clone ranks as medium-sized (0.01 to 0.1%). The V and J genes are TRBV24-1 and TRBJ1-2; 9 nucleotides match TRBD1. The CDR3 extends over 13 amino acids. V shed 9 bases, J shed 7 bases, and the junction held 8 bases outside the gene matches. The germline CDR1 and CDR2 sequences are KGHDR and SFDVKD. DNA of the CDR3: TGTGCCACCCGGGGGACAGGGAATAGTGGCTACACCTTC. This codes for CATRGTGNSGYTF.

The chain carries TRBV4-3 and TRBJ1-5; 8 nucleotides match TRBD1. The CDR3 extends over 16 amino acids. Germline-derived CDR1 and CDR2 are LGHNA and YSLEER. V shed 2 bases, J shed 5 bases, and the junction held 8 bases outside the gene matches. For the CDR3, the DNA is TGCGCCAGCAGCCAACACCCCGGACAGGGTGATCAGCCCCAGCATTTT. Its translation is CASSQHPGQGDQPQHF.

This chain uses TRBV9 with TRBJ2-1, with 8 bases that match TRBD2. V trimming: 0 bases; J trimming: 2 bases; junction bases outside the gene matches: 10. Germline V gene lookup returns CDR1 SGDLS and CDR2 YYNGEE. The CDR3 runs to 18 residues. The CDR3 sequence: CASSVGGWASGPYNEQFF. The CDR3 nucleotides are TGTGCCAGCAGCGTAGGTGGGTGGGCTAGCGGGCCCTACAATGAGCAGTTCTTC. Full variable domain (missing parts from reference TRBV9 and TRBJ2-1): DSGVTQTPKHLITATGQRVTLRCSPRSGDLSVYWYQQSLDQGLQFLIQYYNGEERAKGNILERFSAQQFPDLHSELNLSSLELGDSALYFCASSVGGWASGPYNEQFFGPGTRLTVL.

This rearrangement joins TRBV6-6 to TRBJ1-1, with 7 bases matching TRBD1. The CDR3 is made up of 11 amino acids. The V and J ends lost 5 bases and 9 bases, in that order; junction bases with no gene match: 3. The V gene's germline CDR1 is MNHNY and CDR2 SVGAGI (reference sequence). Here the CDR3 reads CASSLQGQAFF. CDR3 bases: TGTGCCAGCAGTCTACAGGGGCAAGCTTTCTTT.

The V call is TRBV10-2, the J call TRBJ2-7; D is possibly TRBD2 (7 bases). This CDR3 spans 15 amino acids. The V end was cut by 2 bases, the J end by 2 bases, with 13 bases between. The germline gives CDR1 WSHSY, CDR2 SAAADI. CDR3 loop: CASSEGQRGPYEQYF. The CDR3 DNA follows: TGCGCCAGCAGTGAGGGACAGCGGGGACCCTACGAGCAGTACTTC.

The chain couples TRBV15 to TRBJ2-5, with a possible D match to TRBD2 (6 bases). V lost 1 base and J 5 bases, leaving 20 bases between the germline ends. This CDR3 comprises 17 residues. In germline, CDR1 is LNHNV, CDR2 YYDKDF (reference sequence). In DNA form, the CDR3 reads TGTGCCACCAGCAGAGTTCGGGGGACCGCCGCGCTCGAGACCCAGTACTTC. Its translation: CATSRVRGTAALETQYF.

The chain carries TRBV10-3 and TRBJ2-3; 14 nucleotides line up with TRBD2. The V and J ends lost 3 bases and 4 bases, in that order; junction bases with no gene match: 9. CDR1 is ENHRY, CDR2 SYGVKD, per germline. The CDR3 extends over 18 amino acids. DNA of the CDR3: TGTGCCATCAGTGACGCAGGGACTAGCGGGAGATCCCCAGATACGCAGTATTTT. As protein: CAISDAGTSGRSPDTQYF.